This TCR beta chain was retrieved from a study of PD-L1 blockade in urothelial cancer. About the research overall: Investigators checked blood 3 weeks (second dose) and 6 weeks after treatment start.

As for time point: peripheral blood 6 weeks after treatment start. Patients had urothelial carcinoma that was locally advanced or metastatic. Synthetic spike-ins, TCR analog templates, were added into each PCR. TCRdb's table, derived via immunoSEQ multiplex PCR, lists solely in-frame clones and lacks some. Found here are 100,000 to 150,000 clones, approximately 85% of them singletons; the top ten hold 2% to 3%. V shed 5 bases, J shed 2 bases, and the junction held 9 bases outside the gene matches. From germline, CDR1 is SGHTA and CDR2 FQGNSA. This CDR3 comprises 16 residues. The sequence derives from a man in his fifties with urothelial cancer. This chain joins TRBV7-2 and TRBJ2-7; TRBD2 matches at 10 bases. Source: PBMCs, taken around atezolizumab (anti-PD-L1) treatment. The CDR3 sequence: CASSDRLAGKAYEQYF. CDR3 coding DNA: TGTGCCAGCAGCGACAGACTAGCGGGCAAAGCCTACGAGCAGTACTTC.